The source of this T cell receptor beta chain is a study of blood T cells in healthy people across ages. It was with a sample-barcoded 5' primer and a J-beta primer mix that a second PCR of roughly 7 to 12 cycles was run. TCRdb re-derived calls from the 5' RACE reads in MiXCR, one entry per CDR3 protein. The data contain roughly 700,000 distinct CDR3 sequences, 49% of them seen just once; the ten biggest clones take up 25% to 35%. This clonotype was seen a handful of times. Each donor had roughly 10 milliliters of peripheral blood drawn. The germline V gene encodes CDR1 ENHRY and CDR2 SYGVKD. This CDR3 contains 14 residues. The V segment lost 8 bases and the J segment 6 bases; nucleotides outside the gene matches: 8.

The origin of this receptor is a woman aged 55 to 70 in good health. Sequenced sample: blood. This chain uses TRBV10-3 with TRBJ2-3; TRBD2 matches 10 bases. CDR3: CAISSGRNGDTQYF. For the CDR3, the DNA is TGTGCCATCTCTAGCGGGAGAAACGGCGATACGCAGTATTTT.